This TCR beta chain was retrieved from a study of shared clonotypes between healthy human individuals. Across the study: The study used three CD4 naive, three CD4 memory, two CD8 naive and one CD8 memory plate per donor.

Only in-frame clones appear in the TCRdb table, and some are missing; sequencing was by immunoSEQ multiplex PCR. This table holds 2 million to 3 million clones, 93% found once. Between the trimmed V and J ends, which lost 5 bases and 4 bases, there was a span of 15 bases. From germline, CDR1 is LNHNV and CDR2 YYDKDF (reference sequence). The CDR3 extends over 15 amino acids. The chain uses TRBV15 and TRBJ2-1; TRBD1 or TRBD2 may be the D gene (5 bases each). This receptor was identified in a man in his late teens or twenties in good health. Some clones in this sample may be carry-over from other donors' samples. What was sequenced was naive CD4+ T cells from PBMCs. The subset is: CD45RA+ positively selected. The chain's CDR3 is CATSGEKTAYNEQFF. The CDR3 coding sequence is TGTGCCACCAGCGGGGAGAAGACAGCGTACAATGAGCAGTTCTTC.